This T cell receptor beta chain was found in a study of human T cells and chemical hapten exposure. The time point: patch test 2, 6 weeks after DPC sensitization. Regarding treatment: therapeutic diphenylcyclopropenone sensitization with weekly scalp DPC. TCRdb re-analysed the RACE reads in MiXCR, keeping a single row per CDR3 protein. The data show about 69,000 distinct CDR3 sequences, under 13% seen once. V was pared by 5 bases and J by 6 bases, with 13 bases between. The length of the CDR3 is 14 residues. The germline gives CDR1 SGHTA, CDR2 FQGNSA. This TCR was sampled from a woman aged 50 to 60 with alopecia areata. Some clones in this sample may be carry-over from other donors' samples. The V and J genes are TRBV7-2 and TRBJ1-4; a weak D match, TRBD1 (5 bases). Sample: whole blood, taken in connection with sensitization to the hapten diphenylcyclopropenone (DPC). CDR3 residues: CASSGQGADEKLFF. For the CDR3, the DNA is TGTGCCAGCAGCGGTCAGGGTGCCGATGAAAAACTGTTTTTT. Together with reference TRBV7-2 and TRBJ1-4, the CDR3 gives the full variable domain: GAGVSQSPSNKVTEKGKDVELRCDPISGHTALYWYRQSLGQGLEFLIYFQGNSAPDKSGLPSDRFSAERTGGSVSTLTIQRTQQEDSAVYLCASSGQGADEKLFFGSGTQLSVL.